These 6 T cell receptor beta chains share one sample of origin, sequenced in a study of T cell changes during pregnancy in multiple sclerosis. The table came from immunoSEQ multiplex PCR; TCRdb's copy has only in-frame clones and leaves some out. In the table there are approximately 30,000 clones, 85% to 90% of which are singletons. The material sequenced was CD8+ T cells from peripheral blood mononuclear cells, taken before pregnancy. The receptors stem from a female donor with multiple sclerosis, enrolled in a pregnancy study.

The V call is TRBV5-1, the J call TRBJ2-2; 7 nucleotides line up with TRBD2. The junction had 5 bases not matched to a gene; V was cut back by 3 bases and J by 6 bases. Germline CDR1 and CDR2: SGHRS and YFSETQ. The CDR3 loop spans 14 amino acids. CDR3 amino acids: CASSSLGGAGELFF. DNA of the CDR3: TGCGCCAGCAGCTCCCTGGGGGGGGCCGGGGAGCTGTTTTTT.

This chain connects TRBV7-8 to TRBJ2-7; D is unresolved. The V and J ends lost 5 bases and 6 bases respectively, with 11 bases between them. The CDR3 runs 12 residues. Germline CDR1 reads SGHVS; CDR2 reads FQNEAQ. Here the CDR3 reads CASSPRVLEQYF. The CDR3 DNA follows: TGTGCCAGCAGCCCGAGAGTCCTCGAGCAGTACTTC.

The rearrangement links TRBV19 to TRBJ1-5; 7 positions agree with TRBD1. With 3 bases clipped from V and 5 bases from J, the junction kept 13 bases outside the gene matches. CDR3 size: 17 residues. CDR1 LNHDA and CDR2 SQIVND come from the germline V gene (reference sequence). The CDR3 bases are TGTGCCAGTAGTATTTGGGACAGTAGAGGGGCACATCAGCCCCAGCATTTT. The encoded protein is CASSIWDSRGAHQPQHF.

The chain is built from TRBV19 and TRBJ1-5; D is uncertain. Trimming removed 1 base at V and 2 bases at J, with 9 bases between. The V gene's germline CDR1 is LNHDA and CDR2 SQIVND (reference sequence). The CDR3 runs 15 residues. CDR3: CASSIVREGNQPQHF. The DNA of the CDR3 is TGTGCCAGTAGTATAGTGAGGGAAGGCAATCAGCCCCAGCATTTT.

DNA for the CDR3: TGTGCCAGCAGCCGACGGACAGTCCGACATGAAAAACTGTTTTTT. Protein sequence: CASSRRTVRHEKLFF. The chain is built from TRBV7-9 and TRBJ1-4, with D perhaps TRBD1 (6 bases). The V gene lost 5 bases and the J gene lost 6 bases, with 16 bases spanning the gap. The germline gives CDR1 SEHNR, CDR2 FQNEAQ (reference sequence). This CDR3 has 15 amino acids.

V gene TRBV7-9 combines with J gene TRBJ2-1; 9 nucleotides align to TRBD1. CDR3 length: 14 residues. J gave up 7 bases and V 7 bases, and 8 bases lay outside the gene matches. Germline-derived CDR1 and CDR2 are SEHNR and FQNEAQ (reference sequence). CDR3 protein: CASTFGTGLNEQFF. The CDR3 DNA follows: TGTGCCAGCACCTTCGGGACAGGGTTAAATGAGCAGTTCTTC.